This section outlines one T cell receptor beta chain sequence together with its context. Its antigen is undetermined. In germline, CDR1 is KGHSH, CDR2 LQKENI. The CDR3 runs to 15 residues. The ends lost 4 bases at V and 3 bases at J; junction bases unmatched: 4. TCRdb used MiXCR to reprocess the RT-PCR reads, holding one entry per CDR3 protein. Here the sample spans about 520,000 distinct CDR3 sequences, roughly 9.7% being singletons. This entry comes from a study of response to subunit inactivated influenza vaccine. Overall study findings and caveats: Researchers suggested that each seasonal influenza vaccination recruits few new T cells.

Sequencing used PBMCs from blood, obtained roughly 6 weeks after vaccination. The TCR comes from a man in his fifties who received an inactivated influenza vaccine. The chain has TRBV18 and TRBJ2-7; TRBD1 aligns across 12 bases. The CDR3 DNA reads TGTGCCAGCTCACAGGGGACAGGGGGCCACTACGAGCAGTACTTC. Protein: CASSQGTGGHYEQYF.